Following are 30 T cell receptor beta chains from one sample sequenced in a study of blood T cells in healthy people across ages. Primed by a sample-barcoded 5' primer and a J-beta primer mix, a second PCR proceeded for roughly 7 to 12 cycles. TCRdb reanalysed the 5' RACE reads using MiXCR and keeps one entry per CDR3 protein. Among roughly 730,000 distinct CDR3 sequences listed, roughly three fifths were seen once. The source material was blood. Every receptor here comes from a man aged 35 to 55 in good health.

At least ten counts were recorded for this clonotype. The chain couples TRBV29-1 to TRBJ2-7; D is perhaps TRBD2 (6 bases). Germline V gene lookup returns CDR1 SQVTM and CDR2 ANQGSEA. Trimming removed 7 bases at V and 2 bases at J, with 12 bases between. This CDR3 contains 12 residues. The CDR3 reads CSASSGPYEQYF. The CDR3 DNA is TGCAGCGCCAGTAGCGGCCCCTACGAGCAGTACTTC.

DNA for the CDR3: TGTGCCAGCAGTAGGACAGGGGGCGGCTGGTCAGACATTCAGTACTTC. It is translated as CASSRTGGGWSDIQYF. V is TRBV12-3 or TRBV12-4 and J is TRBJ2-7; 11 bases map to TRBD1. The end of the DNA fits TRBJ2-4 better, so the J call may be wrong. This CDR3 region has 16 residues.

V gene TRBV14 combines with J gene TRBJ2-7, with 9 bases matching TRBD2. The CDR3 spans 15 residues. Germline CDR1 SGHDN, CDR2 FVKESK. With V trimmed by 1 base and J by 3 bases, 4 bases remained unmatched. Here the CDR3 DNA reads TGTGCCAGCAGCCAAGGGCTAGCGGGACGCTACGAGCAGTACTTC. Translation: CASSQGLAGRYEQYF.

The chain combines TRBV25-1 with TRBJ1-3; 7 nucleotides line up with TRBD1. V gave up 4 bases and J gave up 0 bases; unmatched junction bases: 12. Germline CDR1 is MGHDK and CDR2 is SYGVNS. The CDR3 has 18 amino acids. CDR3 in amino acids: CASSGTRTGRNSGNTIYF. The DNA of the CDR3 is TGTGCCAGCAGTGGAACAAGGACAGGCCGCAACTCTGGAAACACCATATATTTT.

The J gene is TRBJ1-2, the V gene TRBV27; TRBD1 is a possible D gene (5 bases). The germline V gene has CDR1 MNHEY and CDR2 SMNVEV (reference sequence). This CDR3 has 15 amino acids. Trimming removed 3 bases from V and 4 bases from J, with 15 bases in between. The CDR3 loop is CASSFDDREFYGYTF. The CDR3 coding sequence is TGTGCCAGCAGTTTTGATGACAGAGAATTCTATGGCTACACCTTC.

J is TRBJ2-7 and V is TRBV2; 11 bases line up with TRBD2. The germline CDR1 and CDR2 sequences are SNHLY and FYNNEI. Trimming at V came to 8 bases and at J to 4 bases, leaving 7 bases not matched to a gene. The CDR3 extends over 14 amino acids. Here the CDR3 DNA reads TGTGCCAGCCTTCCCGGGACTAGCGGTTACGAGCAGTACTTC. This codes for CASLPGTSGYEQYF.

The V call is TRBV19, the J call TRBJ2-5; 7 positions agree with TRBD1. Germline trimming cut 6 bases from V and 5 bases from J; bases unmatched to any gene: 6. CDR1 is LNHDA, CDR2 SQIVND, per germline (reference sequence). This CDR3 spans 13 amino acids. Here the CDR3 reads CASRLQGVETQYF. CDR3 sequence (DNA): TGTGCCAGTAGGCTCCAGGGGGTTGAGACCCAGTACTTC.

This chain links TRBV7-2 with TRBJ2-1; a possible D gene is TRBD2 (6 bases). The germline V and J ends were trimmed by 4 bases and 8 bases, with 18 bases remaining between them. The CDR3 spans 15 residues. Germline lookup yields CDR1 SGHTA and CDR2 FQGNSA. The DNA for the CDR3 is TGTGCCAGCAGCTCTTCTAGCGCCTTGGTCCATGAGCAGTTCTTC. Its protein is CASSSSSALVHEQFF.

This clonotype turned up a few times. DNA for the CDR3: TGTGCCAGCAGCAGAGGGACAGGGAGGGTTAACTATGGCTACACCTTC. This gives the protein CASSRGTGRVNYGYTF. V usage is TRBV5-6 and J usage is TRBJ1-2; 9 bases are a match to TRBD1. The germline gives CDR1 SGHDT, CDR2 YYEEEE. This CDR3 is built from 16 residues. J gave up 1 base and V 4 bases, and 8 bases lay outside the gene matches.

This clonotype was observed a handful of times. The chain carries TRBV29-1 and TRBJ2-5, with D perhaps given as TRBD1 or TRBD2 (6 bases each). CDR1 is SQVTM and CDR2 is ANQGSEA in the germline V gene. This CDR3 spans 13 amino acids. Trimming removed 6 bases from V and 6 bases from J, with 17 bases in between. CDR3 bases: TGCAGCGTCTCGGAGGGGGGAACGAAGACCCAGTACTTC. It is translated as CSVSEGGTKTQYF.

The V gene is TRBV12-3 or TRBV12-4, the J gene TRBJ1-2, with 10 positions matching TRBD1. The CDR3 loop spans 14 amino acids. V lost 6 bases and J lost 5; bases outside the gene matches: 6. The CDR3 DNA sequence: TGTGCCAGCAGCTACGGACAGGGGGTTTATGGCTACACCTTC. This translates into CASSYGQGVYGYTF.

This clonotype was seen more than once but under ten times. The chain combines TRBV3-1 with TRBJ2-7, with 9 bases that match TRBD1. This CDR3 spans 14 amino acids. CDR1 LGHDT and CDR2 YNNKEL come from the germline V gene (reference sequence). V lost 0 bases and J lost 6; bases outside the gene matches: 3. CDR3 nucleotides: TGTGCCAGCAGCCAAGAGGACAGGGGAAGCGAGCAGTACTTC. Its protein is CASSQEDRGSEQYF.

This clonotype appeared a few times. The chain recombines TRBV12-3 or TRBV12-4 with TRBJ2-5; D not certain. The V end lost 5 bases, the J end lost 4 bases, and 8 bases lay between the germline ends. This CDR3 spans 12 amino acids. The DNA for the CDR3 is TGTGCCAGCAGTGCACATGGAGAGACCCAGTACTTC. Residues: CASSAHGETQYF.

This sequence joins TRBV6-5 and TRBJ2-5; D call uncertain. V gave up 7 bases and J gave up 5 bases, with 11 bases separating them. Germline V CDR1 and CDR2: MNHEY, SVGAGI. This CDR3 contains 12 residues. For the CDR3, the DNA is TGTGCCAGCACATCTACGATCGAGACCCAGTACTTC. Translated: CASTSTIETQYF.

This chain joins TRBV7-9 and TRBJ2-7; D unclear. V was clipped by 1 base and J by 6 bases, with 13 bases between them. Germline V gene lookup returns CDR1 SEHNR and CDR2 FQNEAQ (reference sequence). This CDR3 has 14 amino acids. The CDR3 nucleotides read TGTGCCAGCAGCTTAGGTAGCTTTTCCGGCGAGCAGTACTTC. This sequence encodes CASSLGSFSGEQYF.

V gene TRBV7-2 combines with J gene TRBJ2-5, with D perhaps being TRBD1 or TRBD2 (6 bases each). The ends were cut back, 10 bases at V and 5 bases at J, with 14 bases in the middle. Germline lookup yields CDR1 SGHTA and CDR2 FQGNSA. This CDR3 spans 12 amino acids. The CDR3 DNA reads TGTGCCACCGGGGGCTCTTCGGAGACCCAGTACTTC. Its translation: CATGGSSETQYF.

This clonotype was seen more than once but under ten times. The genes are TRBV28 and TRBJ2-1; no clear D. V was clipped by 7 bases and J by 6 bases, with 13 bases between them. The CDR3 is 13 amino acids. CDR1 and CDR2 (germline): MDHEN, SYDVKM. CDR3 sequence: CASIPALGNEQFF. CDR3 sequence (DNA): TGTGCCAGCATTCCAGCCTTGGGCAATGAGCAGTTCTTC.

This sequence joins TRBV7-2 and TRBJ2-7, with 11 bases aligning to TRBD2. J lost 3 bases, V lost 1 base, and 14 bases had no gene match. The CDR3 extends over 19 amino acids. Germline V gives CDR1 SGHTA, CDR2 FQGNSA. CDR3 bases: TGTGCCAGCAGCTTAGGGGGGCTCCTAGCGGGAGGAATACACTACGAGCAGTACTTC. Protein sequence: CASSLGGLLAGGIHYEQYF. Combining the CDR3 with reference TRBV7-2 and TRBJ2-7 gives the whole variable domain GAGVSQSPSNKVTEKGKDVELRCDPISGHTALYWYRQSLGQGLEFLIYFQGNSAPDKSGLPSDRFSAERTGGSVSTLTIQRTQQEDSAVYLCASSLGGLLAGGIHYEQYFGPGTRLTVT.

This chain connects TRBV27 to TRBJ2-3, with D possibly TRBD1 on 6 matching bases. Germline values: CDR1 MNHEY, CDR2 SMNVEV (reference sequence). The CDR3 runs 18 residues. Trimming removed 4 bases from V and 2 bases from J, with 22 bases in between. CDR3 bases: TGTGCCAGCAGTTGGGGACACACAAGATTCACTAACACAGATACGCAGTATTTT. Translated: CASSWGHTRFTNTDTQYF.

The gene calls are TRBV19 and TRBJ1-5, with D perhaps TRBD1 (5 bases). This CDR3 region has 17 residues. CDR1 is LNHDA and CDR2 is SQIVND in the germline V gene (reference sequence). The V end lost 7 bases, the J end lost 3 bases, and 22 bases lay between the germline ends. CDR3 bases: TGTGCCAGTACGGGTGGTGGAGTGGTGGGGCACAATCAGCCCCAGCATTTT. This codes for CASTGGGVVGHNQPQHF.

This chain connects TRBV27 to TRBJ1-5; D is unresolved. Germline CDR1 MNHEY, CDR2 SMNVEV (reference sequence). The CDR3 runs 10 residues. Trimming pared 9 bases from V and 7 bases from J, leaving 7 bases between. CDR3: CARKRQPQHF. The CDR3, as DNA: TGTGCCAGGAAAAGACAGCCCCAGCATTTT.

The chain carries TRBV4-1 and TRBJ2-3; D remains ambiguous. The V gene lost 1 base and the J gene lost 10 bases, with 12 bases spanning the gap. The CDR3 loop spans 13 amino acids. The V gene's germline CDR1 is MGHRA and CDR2 YSYEKL. The CDR3 DNA reads TGCGCCAGCAGCCAAGGGGGAACAGTGGCGCAGTATTTT. Its translation is CASSQGGTVAQYF.

This chain links TRBV20-1 with TRBJ2-5, with 10 bases fitting TRBD2. V lost 5 bases, J lost 2 bases, and 2 bases stayed unmatched. There are 13 residues in the CDR3. In germline, CDR1 is DFQATT, CDR2 SNEGSKA (reference sequence). CDR3 region: CSALLAGQETQYF. CDR3 nucleotides: TGCAGTGCTTTACTAGCGGGACAAGAGACCCAGTACTTC.

V usage is TRBV5-1 and J usage is TRBJ1-2; no clear D gene. Trimming removed 5 bases at V and 1 base at J, with 6 bases between. CDR1 SGHRS and CDR2 YFSETQ come from the germline V gene. The CDR3 sequence is 12 residues long. The CDR3 coding sequence is TGCGCCAGCAGGGAGAATAACTATGGCTACACCTTC. Its translation is CASRENNYGYTF.

The chain is built from TRBV6-5 and TRBJ2-2; no reliable D call. The CDR3 has 15 amino acids. V lost 2 bases, J lost 5 bases, and 12 bases lay in between. Germline CDR1 reads MNHEY; CDR2 reads SVGAGI. The CDR3 region is CASSYGPSETGELFF. The CDR3 DNA sequence: TGTGCCAGCAGTTACGGGCCGAGCGAAACCGGGGAGCTGTTTTTT.

This chain uses TRBV6-5 with TRBJ2-7; 9 positions match TRBD2. In germline, CDR1 is MNHEY, CDR2 SVGAGI. This CDR3 has 15 amino acids. J was trimmed by 5 bases and V by 0 bases; bases with no gene match: 5. Written as DNA, the CDR3 is TGTGCCAGCAGTTACTCGATAGCGGGAGCGGACGAGCAGTACTTC. Amino acid sequence: CASSYSIAGADEQYF.

This clonotype showed up just a few times. The chain joins TRBV12-3 or TRBV12-4 to TRBJ2-5; D is perhaps TRBD2 (5 bases). There are 13 residues in the CDR3. V dropped 6 bases and J dropped 4 bases, with 12 bases sitting between them. CDR3 amino acids: CASRELGAETQYF. The DNA for the CDR3 is TGTGCCAGCAGAGAACTAGGCGCAGAGACCCAGTACTTC.

The rearrangement links TRBV9 to TRBJ2-1; 13 positions match TRBD2. Germline V lookup: CDR1 SGDLS, CDR2 YYNGEE. This CDR3 is built from 17 residues. J was trimmed by 10 bases and V by 0 bases; bases with no gene match: 10. CDR3 residues: CASSVGGTGLAGREQFF. In DNA form, the CDR3 reads TGTGCCAGCAGCGTAGGGGGCACGGGACTAGCGGGAAGGGAGCAGTTCTTC.

The V and J genes are TRBV7-2 and TRBJ2-3, with 14 bases fitting TRBD2. The CDR3 sequence is 18 residues long. Germline V lookup: CDR1 SGHTA, CDR2 FQGNSA. J was trimmed by 2 bases and V by 5 bases; bases with no gene match: 9. The CDR3 DNA follows: TGTGCCAGCAGCCCTCGGACTAGCGGGGGGTCTACCACAGATACGCAGTATTTT. Its translation: CASSPRTSGGSTTDTQYF.

CDR3 nucleotide sequence: TGTGCCAGCATGTCGGACAGGGTAAATGAGCAGTTCTTC. This sequence encodes CASMSDRVNEQFF. The chain employs TRBV2 and TRBJ2-1; 8 bases map to TRBD1. J gave up 7 bases and V 7 bases, and 6 bases lay outside the gene matches. The CDR3 consists of 13 residues. Per the germline V gene, CDR1 is SNHLY and CDR2 is FYNNEI.